These 11 T cell receptor beta chains came from one sample sequenced in a study of human T cells and chemical hapten exposure. TCRdb re-called the RACE reads with MiXCR, one entry per CDR3 protein. The sample has roughly 360,000 distinct CDR3 sequences, around 5% seen once. The time point was: patch test 1, 2 weeks after DPC sensitization. Stated treatment: therapeutic diphenylcyclopropenone sensitization with weekly scalp DPC. Sample: whole blood, taken in connection with sensitization to the hapten diphenylcyclopropenone (DPC). These receptors originate from a woman aged 45 to 65 with alopecia areata. Some clones in this sample may be carry-over from other donors' samples.

In this sample, this clonotype turned up many times. This chain connects TRBV5-4 to TRBJ1-1; unclear D gene. There are 14 residues in the CDR3. The V gene lost 5 bases and the J gene lost 1 base, with 12 bases spanning the gap. Germline V gives CDR1 SGHNT, CDR2 YYREEE (reference sequence). CDR3 bases: TGTGCCAGCAGTTGGCCGGGAGGGAACACTGAAGCTTTCTTT. Protein: CASSWPGGNTEAFF.

In this sample, this clonotype turned up many times. The chain couples TRBV12-3 or TRBV12-4 to TRBJ1-4; the D is unclear. V lost 6 bases, J lost 7 bases, and 9 bases lay in between. The CDR3 covers 12 residues. CDR3 amino acids: CASRRLGEKLFF. CDR3 nucleotides: TGTGCCAGCAGACGACTGGGTGAAAAACTGTTTTTT.

This clonotype was detected a few times. This chain connects TRBV29-1 to TRBJ1-2; possibly TRBD1 for D (6 bases). CDR1 SQVTM and CDR2 ANQGSEA come from the germline V gene. This CDR3 has 15 amino acids. V was trimmed by 3 bases and J by 3 bases, leaving 17 bases between them. This CDR3 reads CSVEGVAGEDYGYTF. The CDR3 nucleotides read TGCAGCGTTGAGGGGGTGGCAGGGGAAGACTATGGCTACACCTTC.

The rearrangement joins TRBV4-3 to TRBJ2-7; D unresolved. This CDR3 contains 13 residues. Trimming shortened V by 1 base and J by 3 bases, and 7 bases separated the two germline ends. Germline lookup yields CDR1 LGHNA and CDR2 YSLEER. This CDR3 reads CASSQADDYEQYF. CDR3 bases: TGCGCCAGCAGCCAAGCTGACGACTACGAGCAGTACTTC.

In this sample, this clonotype turned up many times. The gene calls are TRBV6-5 and TRBJ1-6; TRBD1 matches 9 bases. V shed 0 bases and J 1 base; nucleotides not matched to a gene: 7. In germline, CDR1 is MNHEY, CDR2 SVGAGI. There are 19 residues in the CDR3. CDR3 loop: CASSYSRTGGASYNSPLHF. The CDR3 nucleotides are TGTGCCAGCAGTTACTCGAGAACAGGGGGCGCTTCCTATAATTCACCCCTCCACTTT.

This clonotype was counted many times. The rearrangement joins TRBV4-3 to TRBJ2-7; TRBD2 aligns across 11 bases. With V trimmed by 3 bases and J by 2 bases, 9 bases remained unmatched. The CDR3 has 17 residues. The germline V gene has CDR1 LGHNA and CDR2 YSLEER. Here the CDR3 DNA reads TGCGCCAGCAGCCAGAATAGGCAGACTAGCGGGGCCTACGAGCAGTACTTC. Protein product: CASSQNRQTSGAYEQYF.

This clonotype was recorded at least ten times. The CDR3 protein is CASSPRGGSGDYGYTF. The DNA of the CDR3 is TGTGCCAGCAGCCCCAGAGGGGGGAGCGGTGACTATGGCTACACCTTC. This sequence joins TRBV7-9 and TRBJ1-2; maybe TRBD1 (6 bases). Germline V gives CDR1 SEHNR, CDR2 FQNEAQ (reference sequence). The V end was cut by 5 bases, the J end by 3 bases, with 19 bases between. This CDR3 is built from 16 residues.

This clonotype was observed many times. V and J are TRBV29-1 and TRBJ2-3, with a tentative D call TRBD1 (5 bases). The CDR3 contains 12 residues. Germline V lookup: CDR1 SQVTM, CDR2 ANQGSEA. V shed 7 bases and J shed 5 bases, with 13 bases lying between them. The CDR3 loop is CSGTSGGDTQYF. The CDR3 region has the DNA TGCAGCGGGACATCAGGCGGAGATACGCAGTATTTT.

The rearrangement joins TRBV4-3 to TRBJ2-7; the D gene is possibly TRBD2 (6 bases). The germline V and J ends were trimmed by 0 bases and 2 bases, with 14 bases remaining between them. This CDR3 spans 16 amino acids. CDR1 and CDR2 (germline): LGHNA, YSLEER. CDR3 nucleotides: TGCGCCAGCAGCCAAGACCCCCCGGGAGCCACCTACGAGCAGTACTTC. It translates to CASSQDPPGATYEQYF.

The sample holds a few counts of this clonotype. The V and J genes are TRBV13 and TRBJ1-6; the D is unclear. Germline V gene lookup returns CDR1 PRHDT and CDR2 FYEKMQ (reference sequence). The V gene lost 2 bases and the J gene lost 8 bases, with 10 bases spanning the gap. This CDR3 is 14 amino acids long. CDR3 nucleotides: TGTGCCAGCAGCTTATCACGGTCGGATTCACCCCTCCACTTT. It translates to CASSLSRSDSPLHF.

This clonotype was picked up many times. Mismatch with germline at one junction end may stem from a read error. V is TRBV6-4 and J is TRBJ2-1, with 7 positions matching TRBD2. The germline gives CDR1 MRHNA, CDR2 SNTAGT. CDR3 length equals 14 residues. The CDR3 loop is CASSDACRAGRPAF. The CDR3 region has the DNA TGTGCCAGCAGTGACGCCTGCCGAGCGGGGCGCCCCGCGTTC.